The entry that follows covers one T cell receptor (beta chain) sequence. Participants spanned ages about 18 to 100 years and resided in 20 to 25 US areas. Donors in Cohort 3 counted as recovered after two negative PCRs, clearance, or symptom resolution. Using immunoSEQ multiplex PCR, the repertoire was profiled, and TCRdb retains in-frame clones only, with some absent. Among some 320,000 clones listed, 89% were seen once. Germline V CDR1 and CDR2: MDHEN, SYDVKM. There are 16 residues in the CDR3. The V end was cut by 5 bases, the J end by 3 bases, with 18 bases between. This entry is derived from a study of blood T cell repertoires in COVID-19. Study background: The United States, Italy and Spain supplied acute and convalescent COVID-19 samples. PBMCs, B-cell-depleted T cells, or T cells provided the cDNA or gDNA that made up the material.

The receptor was isolated from a man between 60 and 70 years old who had recovered from COVID-19. The sample taken for sequencing was PBMCs or T cells enriched from blood (not recorded which). V gene TRBV28 combines with J gene TRBJ2-3; tentative D call: TRBD2 (7 bases). The CDR3 bases are TGTGCCAGCAGTCGGCCCCGGGGGGCGCGTACAGATACGCAGTATTTT. This encodes CASSRPRGARTDTQYF. Full variable domain (rest looked up from reference TRBV28 and TRBJ2-3): DVKVTQSSRYLVKRTGEKVFLECVQDMDHENMFWYRQDPGLGLRLIYFSYDVKMKEKGDIPEGYSVSREKKERFSLILESASTNQTSMYLCASSRPRGARTDTQYFGPGTRLTVL.